This T cell receptor beta chain was sequenced for a study of shared clonotypes between healthy human individuals. Caucasian adults living in Nashville, Tennessee, provided all samples. Memory CD4+ cells were the fraction left after CD45RA+ naive selection. Each PCR replicate from the sorted subsets contained 150 to 200 ng DNA, which is 30,000 or so T cell genomes. Sequencing was performed with immunoSEQ multiplex PCR; in TCRdb, only in-frame clones are kept and a portion is missing. The profile shows millions of clones, roughly 94% of them singletons. This CDR3 has 16 residues. For this clone: Antigen unknown.

Findings and caveats of the study: Sampling used blood alone; tissue repertoires probably differ.

This receptor was taken from a man aged 18 to 29 in good health. The sequencing sample was made of naive CD4+ T cells sorted from blood. Subset of the sample: CD45RA+ positively selected. This chain joins TRBV21-1 and TRBJ2-7; the table gives TRBD1 as D, unverified against the DNA. TRBV21-1 is a pseudogene. The CDR3 here is CANIAGTDHDSYEQYF. CDR3 DNA sequence: TGTGCCAACATAGCCGGGACAGACCATGATTCCTACGAGCAGTACTTC.